The next 8 T cell receptor beta chains were all read from a single sample in a study of blood T cell repertoires in COVID-19. The repertoire was sequenced with immunoSEQ multiplex PCR; TCRdb's copy has only in-frame clones and lacks some. The sample comprises under 150,000 clones, 80% to 85% of which are singletons, and 4.5% to 6% rests with the top ten. The specimen sequenced was PBMCs or T cells enriched from blood (not recorded which). The receptors were sampled from a man aged 40-55 years with acute COVID-19.

The genes are TRBV15 and TRBJ1-5, with 11 bases identical to TRBD1. V was pared by 5 bases and J by 1 base, with 10 bases of the junction left unmatched. CDR1 LNHNV and CDR2 YYDKDF come from the germline V gene (reference sequence). This CDR3 is 18 amino acids long. CDR3 protein: CATSGMGQGVLSNQPQHF. The DNA for the CDR3 is TGTGCCACCAGCGGGATGGGACAGGGGGTATTAAGCAATCAGCCCCAGCATTTT.

This chain joins TRBV7-6 and TRBJ2-3; tentative D call: TRBD2 (6 bases). Trimming removed 3 bases from V and 0 bases from J, with 13 bases in between. The CDR3 totals 16 residues. Germline V gives CDR1 SGHVS, CDR2 FNYEAQ. The CDR3 bases are TGTGCCAGCAGCTTGGGGACGGGAGCTAGCACAGATACGCAGTATTTT. Protein: CASSLGTGASTDTQYF.

This chain uses TRBV30 with TRBJ1-2; perhaps TRBD1 as D (5 bases). Germline values: CDR1 GTSNPN, CDR2 SVGIG (reference sequence). This CDR3 is built from 13 residues. Trimming pared 1 base from V and 6 bases from J, leaving 12 bases between. The CDR3 coding sequence is TGTGCCTGGAGTGAACAGGTGGGCGATGGCTACACCTTC. Protein product: CAWSEQVGDGYTF.

The chain joins TRBV7-9 to TRBJ1-4; 9 nucleotides align to TRBD1. V trimming: 5 bases; J trimming: 4 bases; junction bases outside the gene matches: 8. Germline CDR1 SEHNR, CDR2 FQNEAQ (reference sequence). CDR3 length: 16 residues. For the CDR3, the DNA is TGTGCCAGCAGCGGGGGTTGGGACAGGGTTAATGAAAAACTGTTTTTT. Translated, it gives CASSGGWDRVNEKLFF.

The chain couples TRBV29-1 to TRBJ2-2, with D possibly matching TRBD1 (6 bases). CDR3 length: 14 residues. In germline, CDR1 is SQVTM, CDR2 ANQGSEA. V was pared by 7 bases and J by 0 bases, with 12 bases between. In DNA, the CDR3 is TGCAGCGCCCTGACAGGCGCGAACACCGGGGAGCTGTTTTTT. Residues: CSALTGANTGELFF.

V is TRBV3-1 (or the pseudogene TRBV3-2) and J is TRBJ2-4, with 7 nucleotides matching TRBD2. The CDR3 runs to 14 residues. V was clipped by 7 bases and J by 6 bases; unmatched bases: 9. Per germline, CDR1 LGHDT and CDR2 YNNKEL (reference sequence). Written as DNA, the CDR3 is TGTGCCAGCACCCCTTCGGCTAGCGGAAACATTCAGTACTTC. It is translated as CASTPSASGNIQYF.

This chain joins TRBV4-1 and TRBJ1-5, with TRBD1 matching over 7 bases. There are 17 residues in the CDR3. Germline V gives CDR1 MGHRA, CDR2 YSYEKL. J lost 0 bases, V lost 1 base, and 6 bases had no gene match. The CDR3 sequence is CASSQVGGEYSNQPQHF. Written as DNA, the CDR3 is TGCGCCAGCAGCCAAGTAGGGGGCGAATATAGCAATCAGCCCCAGCATTTT.

The chain links TRBV30 to TRBJ1-2; D unclear. V gave up 4 bases and J gave up 8 bases, with 23 bases separating them. Germline CDR1 reads GTSNPN; CDR2 reads SVGIG (reference sequence). This CDR3 has 15 residues. CDR3 bases: TGTGCCTGGACTCGCCCCGGACTGGGGATGGGGGGCTACACCTTC. Translation: CAWTRPGLGMGGYTF.